This T cell receptor (beta chain) was profiled in a study of T cell repertoires in ileal Crohn's disease. Study information: Patients had a median approximately 7.5-year disease duration, and approximately 35% were active smokers. Postoperative therapy was given to about half: about a dozen thiopurines, 15 to 20 anti-TNF agents. Study-wide points: Every patient over 26.8% clonality showed endoscopic recurrence.

Assay: immunoSEQ multiplex PCR; the TCRdb copy retains only in-frame clones and omits some. This sample has approximately 6,600 clones, with approximately 80% found just once. Described time point: inflamed ileum from the surgical specimen. Eligibility required adulthood, ileal or ileocolonic Crohn's disease and indicated ileocolonic resection. The CDR3 is 13 residues long. The germline gives CDR1 SGHNT, CDR2 YENEEA. Trimming removed 4 bases at V and 2 bases at J, with 9 bases between. This clone appeared once. Its specificity is unknown. Sequencing was carried out using ileal tissue. This chain connects TRBV11-3 to TRBJ2-7; TRBD2 is a possible D gene (5 bases). This clonotype was sampled from an adult with Crohn's disease. CDR3 loop: CASSSDLAYEQYF. In DNA form, the CDR3 reads TGTGCCAGCAGCTCGGACTTAGCCTACGAGCAGTACTTC.